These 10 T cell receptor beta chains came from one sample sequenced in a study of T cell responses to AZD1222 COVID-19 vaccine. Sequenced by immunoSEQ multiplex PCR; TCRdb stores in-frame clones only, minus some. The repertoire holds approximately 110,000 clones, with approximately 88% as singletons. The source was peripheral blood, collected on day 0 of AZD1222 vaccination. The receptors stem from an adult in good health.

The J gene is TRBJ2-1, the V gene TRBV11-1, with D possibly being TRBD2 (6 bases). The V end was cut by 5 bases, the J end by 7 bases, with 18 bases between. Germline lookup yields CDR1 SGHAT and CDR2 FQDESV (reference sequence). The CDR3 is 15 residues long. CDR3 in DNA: TGTGCCAGCAGCGACAATCGCGGGGCCGGGAATGAGCAGTTCTTC. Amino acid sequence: CASSDNRGAGNEQFF. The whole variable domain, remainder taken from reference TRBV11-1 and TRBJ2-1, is EAEVAQSPRYKITEKSQAVAFWCDPISGHATLYWYRQILGQGPELLVQFQDESVVDDSQLPKDRFSAERLKGVDSTLKIQPAELGDSAMYLCASSDNRGAGNEQFFGPGTRLTVL.

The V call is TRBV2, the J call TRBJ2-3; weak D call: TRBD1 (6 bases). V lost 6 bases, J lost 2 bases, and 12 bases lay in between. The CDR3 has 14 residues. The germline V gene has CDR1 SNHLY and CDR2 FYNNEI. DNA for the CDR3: TGTGCCAGCAGCGGGACATCGGACACAGATACGCAGTATTTT. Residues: CASSGTSDTDTQYF.

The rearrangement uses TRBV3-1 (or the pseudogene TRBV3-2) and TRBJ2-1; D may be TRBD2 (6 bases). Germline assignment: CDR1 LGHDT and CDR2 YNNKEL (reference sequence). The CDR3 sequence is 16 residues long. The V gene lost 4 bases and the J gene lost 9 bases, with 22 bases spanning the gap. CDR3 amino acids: CASSPPGTWSVLEQFF. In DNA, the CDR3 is TGTGCCAGCAGCCCCCCCGGGACTTGGAGCGTCCTTGAGCAGTTCTTC.

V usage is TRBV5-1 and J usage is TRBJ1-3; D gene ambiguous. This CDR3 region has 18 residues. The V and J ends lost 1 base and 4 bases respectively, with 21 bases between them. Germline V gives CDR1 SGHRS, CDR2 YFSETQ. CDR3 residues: CASSLTTAPGPGGNTIYF. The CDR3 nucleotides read TGCGCCAGCAGCTTGACCACCGCTCCTGGACCTGGCGGAAACACCATATATTTT.

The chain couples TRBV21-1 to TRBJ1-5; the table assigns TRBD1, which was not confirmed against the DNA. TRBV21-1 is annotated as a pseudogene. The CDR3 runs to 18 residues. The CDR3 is CASSKVVGGRRANQPQHF. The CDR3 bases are TGTGCCAGCAGCAAAGTCGTAGGGGGCAGGAGAGCAAATCAGCCCCAGCATTTT.

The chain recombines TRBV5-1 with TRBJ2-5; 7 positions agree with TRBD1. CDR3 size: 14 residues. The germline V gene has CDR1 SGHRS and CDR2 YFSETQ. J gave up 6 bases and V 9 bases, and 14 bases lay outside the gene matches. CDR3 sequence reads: CATRPTGYGQTQYF. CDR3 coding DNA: TGCGCCACCCGGCCGACAGGGTACGGGCAGACCCAGTACTTC.

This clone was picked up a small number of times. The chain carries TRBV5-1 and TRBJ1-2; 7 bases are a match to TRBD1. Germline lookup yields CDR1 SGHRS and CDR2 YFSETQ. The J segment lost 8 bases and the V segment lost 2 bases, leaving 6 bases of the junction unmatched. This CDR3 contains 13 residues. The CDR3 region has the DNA TGCGCCAGCAGCTTTGGACAGGAGAAGGGCTACACCTTC. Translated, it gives CASSFGQEKGYTF. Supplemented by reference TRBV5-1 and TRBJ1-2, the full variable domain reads KAGVTQTPRYLIKTRGQQVTLSCSPISGHRSVSWYQQTPGQGLQFLFEYFSETQRNKGNFPGRFSGRQFSNSRSEMNVSTLELGDSALYLCASSFGQEKGYTFGSGTRLTVV.

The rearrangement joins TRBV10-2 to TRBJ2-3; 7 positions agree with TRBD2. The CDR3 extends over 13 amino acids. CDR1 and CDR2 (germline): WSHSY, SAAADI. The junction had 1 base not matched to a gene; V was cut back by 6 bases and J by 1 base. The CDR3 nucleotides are TGCGCCAGCAGAGGACTAGGCACAGATACGCAGTATTTT. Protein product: CASRGLGTDTQYF.

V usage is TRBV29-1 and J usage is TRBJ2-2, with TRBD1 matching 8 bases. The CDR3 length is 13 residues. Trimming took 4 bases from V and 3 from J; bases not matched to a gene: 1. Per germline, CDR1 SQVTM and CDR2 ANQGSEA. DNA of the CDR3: TGCAGCGTTGTGACAGGGGACACCGGGGAGCTGTTTTTT. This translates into CSVVTGDTGELFF.

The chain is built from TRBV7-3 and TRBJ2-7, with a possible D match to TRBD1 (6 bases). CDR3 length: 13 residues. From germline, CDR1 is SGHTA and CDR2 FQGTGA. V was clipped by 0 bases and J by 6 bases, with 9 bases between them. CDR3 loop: CASSLTPGVEQYF. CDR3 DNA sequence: TGTGCCAGCAGCTTAACGCCAGGGGTCGAGCAGTACTTC.